The 15 T cell receptor beta chains given below trace back to one sample, sequenced in a study of memory B cells and T cells in multiple sclerosis. TCRdb's table, derived via immunoSEQ multiplex PCR, lists solely in-frame clones and lacks some. The table includes 46,000 or so clones, over 70% detected once. Separate sequencing covered autoproliferating (CFSE-dim) and non-proliferating (CFSE-high) T cells from stimulus-free culture. 5x10^7 CFSE-labeled PBMCs were cultured less than 8 days unstimulated, then replicate wells were pooled. Antigen specificity for these receptors is unknown. Sample: PBMCs from blood kept in culture. These receptor sequences come from a human donor with multiple sclerosis.

The V call is TRBV5-4, the J call TRBJ2-7; D possibly corresponds to TRBD1 (6 bases). CDR1 SGHNT and CDR2 YYREEE come from the germline V gene (reference sequence). Trimming removed 3 bases from V and 5 bases from J, with 15 bases in between. The CDR3 consists of 14 residues. Here the CDR3 DNA reads TGTGCCAGCAGCTCGACACAGGGTAGGCACGAGCAGTACTTC. This encodes CASSSTQGRHEQYF.

The chain links TRBV10-3 to TRBJ1-1; 9 bases fit TRBD1. Germline V gene sequence: CDR1 ENHRY, CDR2 SYGVKD. The ends lost 10 bases at V and 0 bases at J; junction bases unmatched: 6. The CDR3 covers 14 residues. CDR3 nucleotides: TGTGCCACGCTCGGGACAGGGATGAACACTGAAGCTTTCTTT. The encoded protein is CATLGTGMNTEAFF.

J is TRBJ2-5 and V is TRBV2; TRBD2 matches 8 bases. Germline CDR1 is SNHLY and CDR2 is FYNNEI. The CDR3 is 15 amino acids. V trimming: 7 bases; J trimming: 4 bases; junction bases outside the gene matches: 11. CDR3 in DNA: TGTGCCAGCACCCTCAACGGGGGGGGGCGAGAGACCCAGTACTTC. Its protein product is CASTLNGGGRETQYF. The variable domain in full, with the rest retrieved from reference TRBV2 and TRBJ2-5, is EPEVTQTPSHQVTQMGQEVILRCVPISNHLYFYWYRQILGQKVEFLVSFYNNEISEKSEIFDDQFSVERPDGSNFTLKIRSTKLEDSAMYFCASTLNGGGRETQYFGPGTRLLVL.

The chain links TRBV4-2 to TRBJ2-7; D remains ambiguous. Looked up from germline, CDR1 is LGHNA and CDR2 is YNFKEQ. There are 14 residues in the CDR3. The V end was cut by 4 bases, the J end by 2 bases, with 12 bases between. The CDR3, as DNA: TGTGCCAGCAGCCCGCGCGGTCAAACCTACGAGCAGTACTTC. Amino acid sequence: CASSPRGQTYEQYF.

This chain joins TRBV7-8 and TRBJ2-7, with TRBD1 matching over 10 bases. V lost 3 bases to trimming and J lost 5 bases; unmatched junction nucleotides: 10. Germline loops: CDR1 SGHVS, CDR2 FQNEAQ. This CDR3 is 16 amino acids long. CDR3 in amino acids: CASSFRTRDRGDEQYF. The CDR3 region has the DNA TGTGCCAGCAGCTTTCGGACCCGGGACAGGGGTGACGAGCAGTACTTC.

This clone was counted a single time. Likely a read error: the CDR3 ends without its conserved phenylalanine or tryptophan. The CDR3 DNA sequence: TGTGCCAGCAGCTCTCAGGGGGCGGGGAACTATGGCTACACCCTC. Its protein product is CASSSQGAGNYGYTL. V usage is TRBV7-9 and J usage is TRBJ1-2, with TRBD1 matching 8 bases. This CDR3 comprises 15 residues. CDR1 is SEHNR, CDR2 FQNEAQ, per germline (reference sequence). V lost 4 bases, J lost 2 bases, and 6 bases stayed unmatched.

This clone was detected once. The J gene is TRBJ1-2, the V gene TRBV10-3, with 7 bases identical to TRBD1. The CDR3 loop spans 15 amino acids. Trimming at V came to 6 bases and at J to 5 bases, leaving 12 bases not matched to a gene. Germline assignment: CDR1 ENHRY and CDR2 SYGVKD. In DNA, the CDR3 is TGTGCCATCAGGACGCAGGGGGGCCCTGTTTATGGCTACACCTTC. Its protein is CAIRTQGGPVYGYTF.

This chain uses TRBV5-1 with TRBJ2-3, with 7 bases identical to TRBD2. The ends lost 5 bases at V and 2 bases at J; junction bases unmatched: 5. This CDR3 is 14 amino acids long. Per the germline V gene, CDR1 is SGHRS and CDR2 is YFSETQ. DNA for the CDR3: TGCGCCAGCAGTCCCAGCGGGGCCACAGATACGCAGTATTTT. This codes for CASSPSGATDTQYF.

This clone was observed once. The chain joins TRBV6-4 to TRBJ2-5; either TRBD1 or TRBD2 may supply D (5 bases each). Germline V gene sequence: CDR1 MRHNA, CDR2 SNTAGT. The CDR3 spans 13 residues. V gave up 6 bases and J gave up 3 bases, with 11 bases separating them. CDR3 sequence: CASSRGSEETQYF. CDR3 coding DNA: TGTGCCAGCAGCCGGGGCTCAGAAGAGACCCAGTACTTC.

This chain uses TRBV6-5 with TRBJ2-7; D tentatively reads TRBD1 or TRBD2 (6 bases each). V lost 0 bases to trimming and J lost 0 bases, with 9 bases between them. The CDR3 loop spans 15 amino acids. In germline, CDR1 is MNHEY, CDR2 SVGAGI. The CDR3: CASSYSGGRSYEQYF. In DNA form, the CDR3 reads TGTGCCAGCAGTTACTCCGGGGGCCGCTCCTACGAGCAGTACTTC.

The chain joins TRBV14 to TRBJ2-2; 7 bases fit TRBD2. The CDR3 has 14 amino acids. Germline CDR1 is SGHDN and CDR2 is FVKESK. J was trimmed by 3 bases and V by 5 bases; bases with no gene match: 3. The chain's CDR3 is CASSAGLYTGELFF. CDR3 nucleotide sequence: TGTGCCAGCAGCGCGGGACTATACACCGGGGAGCTGTTTTTT. Full variable domain (rest looked up from reference TRBV14 and TRBJ2-2): EAGVTQFPSHSVIEKGQTVTLRCDPISGHDNLYWYRRVMGKEIKFLLHFVKESKQDESGMPNNRFLAERTGGTYSTLKVQPAELEDSGVYFCASSAGLYTGELFFGEGSRLTVL.

The rearrangement links TRBV6-6 to TRBJ2-6; no clear D gene. Germline V gene lookup returns CDR1 MNHNY and CDR2 SVGAGI (reference sequence). The CDR3 runs 13 residues. Trimming removed 5 bases from V and 4 bases from J, with 6 bases in between. The CDR3 DNA reads as TGTGCCAGCAGTGCATCAGGGGCCAACGTCCTGACTTTC. This sequence encodes CASSASGANVLTF.

J is TRBJ2-3 and V is TRBV4-1, with D unresolved. Germline lookup yields CDR1 MGHRA and CDR2 YSYEKL. V was clipped by 1 base and J by 1 base, with 9 bases between them. CDR3 length: 15 amino acids. For the CDR3, the DNA is TGCGCCAGCAGCCAAGTGGGTACAGGCACAGATACGCAGTATTTT. Residues: CASSQVGTGTDTQYF.

The V call is TRBV6-5, the J call TRBJ1-2; D is unclear. From germline, CDR1 is MNHEY and CDR2 SVGAGI. There are 14 residues in the CDR3. V was pared by 0 bases and J by 7 bases, with 12 bases between. The CDR3 spells CASSYSLKSSGYTF. The CDR3 nucleotides are TGTGCCAGCAGTTACTCGTTGAAGAGTAGTGGCTACACCTTC.

This sequence joins TRBV29-1 and TRBJ1-5; a weak D match, TRBD1 (6 bases). The CDR3 extends over 13 amino acids. CDR1 is SQVTM and CDR2 is ANQGSEA in the germline V gene. V was cut by 4 bases and J by 3 bases, with 10 bases left in between. CDR3 in DNA: TGCAGCGTTGGCGGGGGCAACAATCAGCCCCAGCATTTT. Amino acids: CSVGGGNNQPQHF.